What follows are 17 T cell receptor beta chains derived from one specimen sequenced in a study of identical twins' blood T cells. Using its own MiXCR run on the 5' RACE reads, TCRdb lists one record per CDR3 protein. Of fewer than 450,000 distinct CDR3 sequences in the sample, over 25% were seen once. The specimen sequenced was PBMCs. These receptors were collected from a woman between 18 and 49 years old in good health.

This clonotype came up a few times. The chain employs TRBV7-2 and TRBJ1-4; no clear D gene. Per the germline V gene, CDR1 is SGHTA and CDR2 is FQGNSA. This CDR3 comprises 15 residues. V was trimmed by 5 bases and J by 3 bases, leaving 13 bases between them. The CDR3 DNA reads as TGTGCCAGCAGCCCCCTCCCAGGAGCTAATGAAAAACTGTTTTTT. Translation gives CASSPLPGANEKLFF. Looking up the rest from reference TRBV7-2 and TRBJ1-4 gives the full variable domain: GAGVSQSPSNKVTEKGKDVELRCDPISGHTALYWYRQSLGQGLEFLIYFQGNSAPDKSGLPSDRFSAERTGGSVSTLTIQRTQQEDSAVYLCASSPLPGANEKLFFGSGTQLSVL.

There are a few counts of this clonotype. CDR3 sequence (DNA): TGTGCCATTTTGACTGACTATAATTCACCCCTCCACTTT. It is translated as CAILTDYNSPLHF. This chain uses TRBV2 with TRBJ1-6; D gene unclear. V was clipped by 10 bases and J by 3 bases, with 10 bases between them. There are 13 residues in the CDR3. In germline, CDR1 is SNHLY, CDR2 FYNNEI.

This clonotype was picked up a small number of times. The J gene is TRBJ1-1, the V gene TRBV5-1; 10 positions match TRBD1. The V and J ends lost 0 bases and 2 bases, in that order; junction bases with no gene match: 7. Germline lookup yields CDR1 SGHRS and CDR2 YFSETQ. The CDR3 runs 17 residues. The chain's CDR3 is CASSLGGQGRLNTEAFF. The DNA for the CDR3 is TGCGCCAGCAGCTTGGGGGGACAGGGGAGATTAAACACTGAAGCTTTCTTT.

The chain carries TRBV14 and TRBJ1-1; 9 bases match TRBD1. The J segment lost 3 bases and the V segment lost 7 bases, leaving 3 bases of the junction unmatched. CDR3 length: 13 amino acids. Germline V gene sequence: CDR1 SGHDN, CDR2 FVKESK. CDR3 protein: CASTRTGDTEAFF. The DNA for the CDR3 is TGTGCCAGCACCAGGACAGGGGACACTGAAGCTTTCTTT.

The chain employs TRBV29-1 and TRBJ2-1, with TRBD2 matching 14 bases. This CDR3 contains 17 residues. Per the germline V gene, CDR1 is SQVTM and CDR2 is ANQGSEA. J gave up 8 bases and V 3 bases, and 12 bases lay outside the gene matches. The CDR3 loop reads CSVDRTSGGYVFDEQFF. The CDR3, as DNA: TGCAGCGTTGATAGGACTAGCGGGGGGTATGTTTTTGATGAGCAGTTCTTC.

This clonotype appeared once. V gene TRBV3-1 combines with J gene TRBJ2-1; D is uncertain. Germline V gives CDR1 LGHDT, CDR2 YNNKEL (reference sequence). Trimming took off 5 bases at V and 9 bases at J, with 8 bases between the two ends. The CDR3 runs 11 residues. The DNA for the CDR3 is TGTGCCAGCAGCTTTGTCGGTGAGCAGTTCTTC. It specifies CASSFVGEQFF.

The rearrangement links TRBV7-9 to TRBJ2-3; D may correspond to TRBD1 or TRBD2 (5 bases each). From germline, CDR1 is SEHNR and CDR2 FQNEAQ (reference sequence). V was shortened by 5 bases and J by 6 bases, with 12 bases between the two germline ends. The CDR3 is 13 residues long. CDR3 region: CASSVGTGDTQYF. CDR3 nucleotide sequence: TGTGCCAGCAGCGTCGGGACCGGGGATACGCAGTATTTT.

The gene calls are TRBV11-2 and TRBJ2-7, with 8 bases matching TRBD2. CDR3 size: 16 residues. Germline V CDR1 and CDR2: SGHAT, FQNNGV. V lost 4 bases, J lost 2 bases, and 10 bases stayed unmatched. The CDR3 loop is CASSSCPSGFTYEQYF. The CDR3 DNA is TGTGCCAGCAGCTCATGTCCTAGCGGGTTTACCTACGAGCAGTACTTC.

The V gene is TRBV10-3, the J gene TRBJ2-2, with TRBD1 matching over 7 bases. Trimming removed 5 bases from V and 0 bases from J; junction bases left unmatched: 6. This CDR3 is built from 16 residues. The V gene's germline CDR1 is ENHRY and CDR2 SYGVKD. The CDR3 sequence is CAISYNRGTNTGELFF. CDR3 nucleotide sequence: TGTGCCATCAGTTATAACAGGGGCACGAACACCGGGGAGCTGTTTTTT.

The chain employs TRBV14 and TRBJ1-4, with 9 bases fitting TRBD1. This CDR3 region has 14 residues. Germline loops: CDR1 SGHDN, CDR2 FVKESK. After removal of 5 bases from V and 8 bases from J, the junction contained 6 bases not matched to a gene. CDR3 nucleotide sequence: TGTGCCAGCAGCGTACAGGGGGCCAGGGAAAAACTGTTTTTT. As protein: CASSVQGAREKLFF.

The rearrangement uses TRBV20-1 and TRBJ2-1; D may correspond to TRBD1 or TRBD2 (5 bases each). V was trimmed by 3 bases and J by 10 bases, leaving 13 bases between them. This CDR3 comprises 12 residues. CDR1 DFQATT and CDR2 SNEGSKA come from the germline V gene (reference sequence). This CDR3 reads CSARGVSIEQFF. The CDR3 nucleotides are TGCAGTGCTAGGGGGGTCTCCATCGAGCAGTTCTTC.

This clonotype showed up many times. The chain couples TRBV7-2 to TRBJ2-1; tentatively, D is TRBD2 (5 bases). Germline values: CDR1 SGHTA, CDR2 FQGNSA. The ends were cut back, 3 bases at V and 6 bases at J, with 9 bases in the middle. CDR3 length: 13 amino acids. The CDR3 region has the DNA TGTGCCAGCAGCTTTCAAACTAGCAATGAGCAGTTCTTC. It is translated as CASSFQTSNEQFF.

The chain joins TRBV7-9 to TRBJ1-1, with D perhaps TRBD1 (6 bases). V lost 0 bases to trimming and J lost 5 bases, with 13 bases between them. Germline V gives CDR1 SEHNR, CDR2 FQNEAQ (reference sequence). The CDR3 spans 15 residues. In DNA form, the CDR3 reads TGTGCCAGCAGCTTAGCTGAGGGGGGCAGGACTGAAGCTTTCTTT. This sequence encodes CASSLAEGGRTEAFF.

In regard to this clonotype: The junction differs from germline at one of its ends, possibly a read error. V gene TRBV29-1 combines with J gene TRBJ1-2, with D uncertain. The germline gives CDR1 SQVTM, CDR2 ANQGSEA. CDR3 length equals 11 residues. Here the CDR3 reads CSVERLYGCTF. The CDR3 nucleotides are TGCAGCGTTGAACGGCTCTATGGCTGCACCTTC.

This clonotype was observed a few times. This rearrangement joins TRBV20-1 to TRBJ1-1; tentative D call: TRBD1 (5 bases). Germline V gene sequence: CDR1 DFQATT, CDR2 SNEGSKA (reference sequence). There are 14 residues in the CDR3. Trimming removed 0 bases at V and 7 bases at J, with 15 bases between. For the CDR3, the DNA is TGCAGTGCTAGAGATCTCGGGGACGGCCTTGAAGCTTTCTTT. Its translation: CSARDLGDGLEAFF.

This clonotype was seen once. This may stem from a read error, because a much larger clone lies one nucleotide away. The chain combines TRBV11-3 with TRBJ2-3, with D unclear. In germline, CDR1 is SGHNT, CDR2 YENEEA. The CDR3 loop spans 12 amino acids. In nucleotides, the CDR3 is TGTGCCATCAGCTTAGCCGGGTATACGCAGTATTTT. The encoded protein is CAISLAGYTQYF.

This clonotype has at least ten counts. The chain couples TRBV9 to TRBJ2-7, with D perhaps TRBD1 (6 bases). CDR1 SGDLS and CDR2 YYNGEE come from the germline V gene. V was cut by 4 bases and J by 2 bases, with 19 bases left in between. The CDR3 runs 16 residues. The CDR3 nucleotides are TGTGCCAGCAGCCCACGTACAACAGGGCAAACCTACGAGCAGTACTTC. Translation: CASSPRTTGQTYEQYF.